This TCR beta chain was recovered during a study of siplizumab effects on memory and regulatory T cells. Regarding the study as a whole: No naive or memory phenotype could be assigned to roughly 80-95% of proliferating clones. For mappable alloreactive CD4+ clones, the mean Treg-derived fraction was about 72% with siplizumab and 25% to 30% in controls.

Of note for this clone: Its antigen is unknown.

The V segment lost 5 bases and the J segment 5 bases; nucleotides outside the gene matches: 10. This CDR3 has 16 amino acids. The germline CDR1 and CDR2 sequences are SGHNT and YENEEA. About 9.5 x 10^4 TCR templates underwent assay in each sample. Method: immunoSEQ multiplex PCR; TCRdb's copy keeps in-frame clones and lacks some. Of some 120,000 clones in the sample, around 94% were seen once. This rearrangement joins TRBV11-3 to TRBJ2-5, with 11 bases that match TRBD2. This TCR was sampled from a human donor in good health. Sequences were obtained from non-Treg CD4+ T cells sorted from blood. CDR3 loop: CASSPTGTSGRETQYF. The CDR3 coding sequence is TGTGCCAGCAGCCCGACCGGGACTAGCGGCCGGGAGACCCAGTACTTC. The full variable domain, in which reference TRBV11-3 and TRBJ2-5 provide the parts outside the CDR3, is EAGVVQSPRYKIIEKKQPVAFWCNPISGHNTLYWYLQNLGQGPELLIRYENEEAVDDSQLPKDRFSAERLKGVDSTLKIQPAELGDSAVYLCASSPTGTSGRETQYFGPGTRLLVL.